One sample yielded the 16 T cell receptor beta chains listed below, sequenced in a study of T cells in Graves' hyperthyroidism and ophthalmopathy. Amplified regions were TCR beta CDR3 sequences from RNA transcripts. Researchers ran a first-round RT-PCR on the TCR CDR3 using the HTBI primer set. TCRdb independently ran MiXCR on the multiplex PCR reads; one entry per CDR3 protein. The table has more than 500,000 distinct CDR3 sequences, under 20% seen once. Sequenced material: blood. These receptors originate from a woman aged 25 to 39 with Graves' hyperthyroidism.

The chain employs TRBV14 and TRBJ2-7; TRBD1 matches at 8 bases. Looked up from germline, CDR1 is SGHDN and CDR2 is FVKESK. The V segment lost 4 bases and the J segment 3 bases; nucleotides outside the gene matches: 2. The CDR3 runs 13 residues. The CDR3 DNA follows: TGTGCCAGCAGCCGGGACAGGTACTACGAGCAGTACTTC. Translation: CASSRDRYYEQYF. Using reference TRBV14 and TRBJ2-7 for the parts outside the CDR3, the full variable domain is EAGVTQFPSHSVIEKGQTVTLRCDPISGHDNLYWYRRVMGKEIKFLLHFVKESKQDESGMPNNRFLAERTGGTYSTLKVQPAELEDSGVYFCASSRDRYYEQYFGPGTRLTVT.

This clonotype was observed at least ten times. The chain links TRBV24-1 to TRBJ2-2; D might be TRBD1 (6 bases). This CDR3 is built from 16 residues. From germline, CDR1 is KGHDR and CDR2 SFDVKD. V dropped 3 bases and J dropped 3 bases, with 13 bases sitting between them. The CDR3 loop reads CATSDPGRTDTGELFF. In nucleotides, the CDR3 is TGTGCCACCAGTGATCCCGGCCGGACAGACACCGGGGAGCTGTTTTTT.

This clonotype was recorded at least ten times. This rearrangement joins TRBV11-2 to TRBJ2-7; 13 nucleotides match TRBD2. The CDR3 is made up of 15 amino acids. J lost 5 bases, V lost 5 bases, and 6 bases had no gene match. The V gene's germline CDR1 is SGHAT and CDR2 FQNNGV. This CDR3 reads CASSVTLAGGDEQYF. The CDR3 coding sequence is TGTGCCAGCAGCGTAACACTAGCGGGAGGGGACGAGCAGTACTTC.

This chain links TRBV6-2 or TRBV6-3 with TRBJ1-5, with D unclear. Per germline, CDR1 MNHEY and CDR2 SVGEGT. The CDR3 spans 14 residues. V was clipped by 7 bases and J by 2 bases, with 12 bases between them. The CDR3 is CASTRGGRNQPQHF. Written as DNA, the CDR3 is TGTGCCAGCACCCGAGGAGGACGCAATCAGCCCCAGCATTTT.

The chain recombines TRBV4-1 with TRBJ2-3, with 8 bases identical to TRBD1. With 0 bases clipped from V and 1 base from J, the junction kept 15 bases outside the gene matches. This CDR3 region has 20 residues. Per germline, CDR1 MGHRA and CDR2 YSYEKL. This CDR3 is CASSQDDNALGDRRTDTQYF. The CDR3 coding sequence is TGCGCCAGCAGCCAAGATGACAATGCCCTGGGGGACAGGCGCACAGATACGCAGTATTTT.

There are many counts of this clonotype. V usage is TRBV30 and J usage is TRBJ2-1, with D uncertain. The CDR3 spans 13 residues. Deletions cut 2 bases from V and 0 bases from J, with 5 bases between. The germline V gene encodes CDR1 GTSNPN and CDR2 SVGIG (reference sequence). The chain's CDR3 is CAWSMSSYNEQFF. Here the CDR3 DNA reads TGTGCCTGGAGTATGAGCTCCTACAATGAGCAGTTCTTC.

This clonotype occurred many times. This sequence joins TRBV18 and TRBJ1-1; 7 bases line up with TRBD1. Trimming took 1 base from V and 3 from J; bases not matched to a gene: 2. CDR3 length: 14 residues. Germline lookup yields CDR1 KGHSH and CDR2 LQKENI. The DNA of the CDR3 is TGTGCCAGCTCACCACGAGGGACAGACACTGAAGCTTTCTTT. Translation: CASSPRGTDTEAFF.

In this sample, this clonotype turned up many times. The chain is built from TRBV12-3 or TRBV12-4 and TRBJ1-5; D possibly corresponds to TRBD1 (6 bases). This CDR3 has 16 amino acids. Trimming removed 6 bases at V and 1 base at J, with 16 bases between. The CDR3 loop is CASRPPGGASNQPQHF. The CDR3 nucleotides are TGTGCCAGCAGGCCCCCGGGGGGGGCCAGCAATCAGCCCCAGCATTTT.

Ten or more counts support this clonotype. This rearrangement joins TRBV28 to TRBJ1-2; TRBD1 agrees at 9 bases. This CDR3 is 12 amino acids long. Germline lookup yields CDR1 MDHEN and CDR2 SYDVKM. The V segment lost 8 bases and the J segment 4 bases; nucleotides outside the gene matches: 2. As DNA, the CDR3 is TGTGCCAGCGGGACAGGGAGCTATGGCTACACCTTC. It codes for CASGTGSYGYTF.

The V gene is TRBV7-9, the J gene TRBJ2-1; 10 bases fit TRBD1. Trimming took 3 bases from V and 8 from J; bases not matched to a gene: 7. Germline-derived CDR1 and CDR2 are SEHNR and FQNEAQ (reference sequence). CDR3 length: 15 residues. The DNA of the CDR3 is TGTGCCAGCAGCTTTAGGGACAGGGGAGGCGATGAGCAGTTCTTC. It specifies CASSFRDRGGDEQFF.

This clonotype was seen ten or more times. This chain joins TRBV28 and TRBJ1-2; no definite D call. The V gene's germline CDR1 is MDHEN and CDR2 SYDVKM. The V and J ends lost 3 bases and 7 bases respectively, with 6 bases between them. The CDR3 covers 11 residues. This CDR3 reads CASSFGLGYTF. For the CDR3, the DNA is TGTGCCAGCAGTTTTGGGCTTGGCTACACCTTC.

This clonotype occurred many times. This sequence joins TRBV30 and TRBJ1-1; D might be TRBD1 (6 bases). Germline CDR1 reads GTSNPN; CDR2 reads SVGIG (reference sequence). This CDR3 spans 13 amino acids. V was shortened by 4 bases and J by 5 bases, with 14 bases between the two germline ends. The CDR3 DNA sequence: TGTGCCTGGACACCAGGGGTTCGAACTGAAGCTTTCTTT. It translates to CAWTPGVRTEAFF.

This clonotype was recorded at least ten times. The chain couples TRBV20-1 to TRBJ2-7, with 7 bases matching TRBD2. The CDR3 has 11 residues. From germline, CDR1 is DFQATT and CDR2 SNEGSKA (reference sequence). V lost 5 bases, J lost 5 bases, and 3 bases stayed unmatched. The CDR3 sequence: CSARLAHEQYF. The CDR3 DNA follows: TGCAGTGCTCGACTAGCCCACGAGCAGTACTTC.

About this clonotype: One junction end disagrees with the germline gene, perhaps due to a read error. The V call is TRBV12-3 or TRBV12-4, the J call TRBJ1-5; weak D call: TRBD1 (5 bases). The CDR3 contains 15 residues. This chain's CDR3 is CASSLGARSNQPQHF. The CDR3 coding sequence is TGTGCCAGCAGCTTAGGGGCGAGGAGCAATCAGCCCCAGCATTTT.

CDR3 DNA sequence: TGCGCCAGCAGCCCTAGCAGCTGGGTTGAGCAGTTCTTC. Amino acids: CASSPSSWVEQFF. J is TRBJ2-1 and V is TRBV5-1; D may be TRBD2 (5 bases). This CDR3 is 13 amino acids long. Germline V gene data show CDR1 as SGHRS and CDR2 as YFSETQ. V dropped 4 bases and J dropped 9 bases, with 14 bases sitting between them. The full variable domain, rest sourced from reference TRBV5-1 and TRBJ2-1, is KAGVTQTPRYLIKTRGQQVTLSCSPISGHRSVSWYQQTPGQGLQFLFEYFSETQRNKGNFPGRFSGRQFSNSRSEMNVSTLELGDSALYLCASSPSSWVEQFFGPGTRLTVL.

V gene TRBV20-1 combines with J gene TRBJ2-5; tentative D call: TRBD2 (5 bases). Germline assignment: CDR1 DFQATT and CDR2 SNEGSKA (reference sequence). Trimming pared 5 bases from V and 5 bases from J, leaving 12 bases between. The CDR3 covers 12 residues. The CDR3 DNA sequence: TGCAGTGCTCGTTCTCTAGCCGAGACCCAGTACTTC. This translates into CSARSLAETQYF.